The entry below describes one TCR beta chain. Which antigen it targets is not known. Per-base quality was not reported, and no clone a single base away is much larger than it. The TCR beta CDR3 regions were amplified from RNA transcripts. The TCR CDR3 was subjected to a first round of RT-PCR using the HTBI primer set and the Qiagen OneStep RT-PCR kit. A second multiplex PCR round built the libraries, followed by size selection and purification. Paired-end sequencing of the libraries was performed with 100 bp reads on an Illumina HiSeq2000. The authors' pipeline ran thus. SOAPnuke was used to process the raw data, removing reads that contained adapters or uncalled bases, had a mean Phred below 15, or lacked an exact match to the constant primer or identifier. COPE v1.2.5 was used to merge high-quality paired reads, and clonotypes were defined as unique nucleotide sequences. MiTCR v1.1 was used to align the clonotypes against IMGT TRBV, TRBD and TRBJ reference segments. Only V-J combinations with frequency above 0.0001, covering about 99% of repertoires, were analysed. The TCS score was defined as the ratio of F50 (clonal expansion) to E x V (chaos), calculated using BLOSUM62-based TCRdist between CDR3 peptides within each V-J. Welch's t-statistics and random forest reduced around 510 V-J features to about 13, which were used in a naive Bayes classifier (R e1071). TCRdb's own reprocessing of the public reads used fastp at Q25 and MiXCR and kept productive beta chains. Each CDR3 protein appears once, grouped with its most common genes and DNA. The authors' filters were not applied to this entry. The sample yields approximately 620,000 distinct CDR3 sequences; roughly 16% were counted once. Roughly 3.3% of the sample rests with the top ten.

Moderately to severely active disease, a Clinical Activity Score of at least 3, a NOSPECS grade of at least 4, and a duration under 3 months were present in ophthalmopathy patients. The study excluded patients with uncontrolled infections, other autoimmune diseases, pregnancy or lactation. Clinical symptoms, serum thyroxine and TRAb, thyroid ultrasound, and orbital computed tomography formed the basis for the diagnoses. Ficoll-Paque density gradient centrifugation was used to isolate PBMCs from 9.5 to 10 ml of fresh peripheral blood. Total RNA was extracted with Trizol reagent, and quality was checked on an Agilent 2100 Bioanalyzer. The data originate from a study of T cells in Graves' hyperthyroidism and ophthalmopathy (dated by TCRdb to about 2019). Study-wide context: Peripheral blood samples were taken at the time of initial diagnosis, prior to any treatment. TCR Vbeta CDR3 sequencing of approximately 140 peripheral blood samples (under 45 ophthalmopathy, under 80 hyperthyroidism and around 17 progressor patients) is reported in the paper. After sampling, hyperthyroidism patients received methimazole starting at 30 mg daily, and ophthalmopathy patients received high-dose intravenous methylprednisolone. Whether ophthalmopathy could be predicted prospectively was tested in an independent validation cohort made up of about 20 hyperthyroidism patients plus 17 patients who later progressed to ophthalmopathy. A discovery cohort of around 100 patients, about 40 with Graves' ophthalmopathy and fewer than 65 with stable Graves' hyperthyroidism, was used to find distinguishing TCR V-J signatures. Thyroid tissue and blood T-cell repertoires from six Graves' hyperthyroidism patients were also compared in the study. The 85 to 100 discovery patients were randomly split 7:3 into training and test sets.

CDR1 is given as MNHNS and CDR2 as SASEGT, both from the germline V gene. Inclusive of the bounding cysteine and phenylalanine, the CDR3 is 15 residues long. Just the 45-base CDR3 DNA is kept, in frame starting at base 1. A distance of 19 bases separates the germline ends of V and J, which lose 5 bases and 8 bases respectively. The study at large found these results: No statistical method was used to set the sample size in advance, and investigators knew the group allocation. A model built on a 13 V-J signature distinguished ophthalmopathy from stable hyperthyroidism, reaching about 88% sensitivity and approximately 83% specificity in cross-validation and 80%/75% in testing. Most expanded thyroid clonotypes (frequency above 0.001) were also detected in blood, suggesting blood repertoires may reflect thyroid immune responses. During validation, the model predicted progression to ophthalmopathy a median of approximately 6.5 months ahead of onset, with 60% to 71% sensitivity and about 75% specificity.

The chain is encoded by TRBV6-1 joined to TRBJ2-1; matching of 5 bases hints at TRBD2 as the D gene. The TCR comes from a middle-aged woman with Graves' ophthalmopathy. Sequenced input: blood. The CDR3: CASSRTGVDRDEQFF. The DNA sequence follows: TGTGCCAGCAGTAGAACCGGGGTGGATCGGGATGAGCAGTTCTTC.